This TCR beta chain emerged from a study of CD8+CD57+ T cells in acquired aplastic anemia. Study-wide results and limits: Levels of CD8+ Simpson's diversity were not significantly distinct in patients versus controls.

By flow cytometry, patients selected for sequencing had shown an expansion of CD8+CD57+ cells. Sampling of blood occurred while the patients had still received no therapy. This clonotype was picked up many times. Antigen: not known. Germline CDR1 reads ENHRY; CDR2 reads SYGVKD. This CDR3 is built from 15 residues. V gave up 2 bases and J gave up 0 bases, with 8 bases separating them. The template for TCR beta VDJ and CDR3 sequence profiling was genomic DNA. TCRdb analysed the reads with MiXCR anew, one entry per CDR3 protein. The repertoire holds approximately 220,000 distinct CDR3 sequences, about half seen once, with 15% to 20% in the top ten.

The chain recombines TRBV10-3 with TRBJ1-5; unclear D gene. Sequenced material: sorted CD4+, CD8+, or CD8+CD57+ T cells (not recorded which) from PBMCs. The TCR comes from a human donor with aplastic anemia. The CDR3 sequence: CAISEGVNSNQPQHF. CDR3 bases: TGTGCCATCAGTGAGGGAGTAAATAGCAATCAGCCCCAGCATTTT.